This T cell receptor (beta chain) was documented in a study of shared clonotypes between healthy human individuals. Germline lookup yields CDR1 SGHTA and CDR2 FQGNSA. The CDR3 contains 17 residues. The J segment lost 4 bases and the V segment lost 5 bases, leaving 11 bases of the junction unmatched. The table came from immunoSEQ multiplex PCR; TCRdb's copy has only in-frame clones and leaves some out. The sample includes about 450,000 clones, roughly 83% of them seen just once. The sample taken for sequencing was PBMCs. The clonotype originates from a woman aged 35 to 49 in good health. Some clones in this sample may be carry-over from other donors' samples. The chain employs TRBV7-2 and TRBJ2-1; TRBD2 aligns across 10 bases. The CDR3 DNA is TGTGCCAGCAGCCCCCTAGTCGCTAGCGGGAGATACAATGAGCAGTTCTTC. This encodes CASSPLVASGRYNEQFF. Together with reference TRBV7-2 and TRBJ2-1, the CDR3 gives the full variable domain: GAGVSQSPSNKVTEKGKDVELRCDPISGHTALYWYRQSLGQGLEFLIYFQGNSAPDKSGLPSDRFSAERTGGSVSTLTIQRTQQEDSAVYLCASSPLVASGRYNEQFFGPGTRLTVL.